The rows below give T cell receptor beta chains drawn from one sample of a study of tumor and adjacent non-tumor tissue in lung cancer. A single record per CDR3 protein comes from TCRdb applying MiXCR to the multiplex PCR reads. The repertoire includes about 93,000 distinct CDR3 sequences, roughly 70% of them detected once, and about 16% sits in the top ten. Sequencing input: lung tumor tissue. These receptors came from a man between 60 and 75 years old with non-small cell lung cancer. Each CDR3 is given with its conserved first and last residue. D genes are given only for firm matches. Not all rows give a size; the values are once, few, many and, for expanded clones, a class.

V gene	clone size	J gene	D gene	CDR3 DNA	CDR3 protein
TRBV29-1	-	TRBJ2-1	-	TGCAGCGTTGAAGCTGGGACCTCATTCAGCCGTGCCTACAATGAGCAGTTCTTC	CSVEAGTSFSRAYNEQFF
TRBV28	-	TRBJ2-7	-	TGTGCCAGCAGTTTAGGGATTGAGCAGTACTTC	CASSLGIEQYF
TRBV4-3	-	TRBJ2-2	TRBD2	TGCGCCAGCAGTCAAGCGGGAGTCCGCACCGGGGAGCTGTTTTTT	CASSQAGVRTGELFF
TRBV28	many	TRBJ2-3	TRBD2	TGTGCCAGCAGCCTCGGGGGGGTCTTGGATACGCAGTATTTT	CASSLGGVLDTQYF
TRBV6-6	-	TRBJ1-2	TRBD1	TGTGCCAGCATGGGGACAGGGGGTTCATATGGCTACAGCTTC	CASMGTGGSYGYSF
TRBV11-2	-	TRBJ2-2	TRBD2	TGTGCCAGCAGCTGGGGGGGGGGACCCACCGGGGAGCTGTTTTTT	CASSWGGGPTGELFF
TRBV6-1	many	TRBJ2-3	-	TGTGCCAGCAGTGAATCAATCTTTGTGGACAGCCTCACAGATACGCAGTATTTT	CASSESIFVDSLTDTQYF
TRBV4-1	-	TRBJ2-1	TRBD1	TGCGCCAGCAGCGAAGCGAAAAGCTTCACAGGGGGTTCCTACAATGAGCAGTTCTTC	CASSEAKSFTGGSYNEQFF
TRBV29-1	-	TRBJ1-5	-	TGTAGCGTTGTTACAGGGTGGAATCAGCCCCAGCATTTT	CSVVTGWNQPQHF
TRBV12-3/TRBV12-4	-	TRBJ1-1	-	TGTGCCAGCAGTCCGAGGACATTGAGCACTGAAGCTTTCTTT	CASSPRTLSTEAFF
TRBV29-1	-	TRBJ1-1	-	TGCAGCGCACGGGGCCAGGGCCTCGAAGCTTTCTTT	CSARGQGLEAFF
TRBV5-8	-	TRBJ2-3	TRBD2	TGTGCCAGCAGCTCGGGTGCGGGGGGATTGACAGATACGCGGTACTTT	CASSSGAGGLTDTRYF
TRBV29-1	-	TRBJ2-1	-	TGCAGCGTTGGACAAGACCTCCTTGGCGAACCGTTCTTC	CSVGQDLLGEPFF
TRBV20-1	-	TRBJ2-1	TRBD2	TGCAGTGCTAGTCTGGGACTAGCGGGAAACTCCTACAATGAGCAGTTCTTC	CSASLGLAGNSYNEQFF
TRBV4-2	-	TRBJ2-2	TRBD2	TGTGCCAACAGCCAAGGTCTAGCGGGGGCGAGCACCGGGGAGTTGTTTTTT	CANSQGLAGASTGELFF
TRBV4-1	once	TRBJ2-1	-	TGCGCCAGCAGCCGGCCAGACTGTTCCTCCTACAATGAGCAATTCTTC	CASSRPDCSSYNEQFF
TRBV20-1	-	TRBJ2-3	TRBD2	TGCAGTGCTGGACAAAAAGGACTAGCAACAGATACGCAGTATTTT	CSAGQKGLATDTQYF
TRBV20-1	many	TRBJ2-3	TRBD2	TGCAGTGCTAGAGATCTTCTAGCGGGACCCACAGATACGCAGTATTTT	CSARDLLAGPTDTQYF
TRBV7-8	-	TRBJ2-7	-	TGTGTCAGCAGCCCACAACCGGGACGGGGAGCCTACGAGCAGAACTTC	CVSSPQPGRGAYEQNF
TRBV29-1	many	TRBJ1-3	-	TGCAGCGTTGTTGGCCTCTCTGGAAACACCATATATTTT	CSVVGLSGNTIYF
TRBV10-3	-	TRBJ1-1	TRBD1	TGTGCTATCAGGGGGTCCAACAGGAGTGACACTGAAGCTTTCTTT	CAIRGSNRSDTEAFF
TRBV29-1	once	TRBJ2-5	TRBD1	TGCATCGCCAACAGGGGGCGGTGGGTCCAAGAGACCCAGTACTTC	CIANRGRWVQETQYF
TRBV6-6	many	TRBJ2-4	TRBD1	TGTGCCAGCAGTCAAAGGGACAGGGATTCCAAAAACATTCAGTACTTC	CASSQRDRDSKNIQYF
TRBV6-2/TRBV6-3	-	TRBJ2-7	-	TGTACCAGGAGTTGCACGACGGGCTACGAGCAGTACTTC	CTRSCTTGYEQYF
TRBV11-3	once	TRBJ2-1	-	TGTGTCAGCATACGGACTACTACGTCTAATGGGCAGTTCTTC	CVSIRTTTSNGQFF
TRBV4-1	many	TRBJ2-5	-	TGCGCCAGCAGCCAGGGGGGCATGGAGACCCAGTACTTC	CASSQGGMETQYF
TRBV14	few	TRBJ2-3	-	TGTGCCAGCAGCCAATCGCTTCGTGCTAGCACAGATACGCAGTATTTT	CASSQSLRASTDTQYF
TRBV12-3/TRBV12-4	-	TRBJ2-1	-	TGTGCCAGCAGTCTCTCGATCCATGAGCACTTCTTC	CASSLSIHEHFF
TRBV6-1	-	TRBJ2-3	TRBD2	TGTGCCAGCAGTTTGTTGTCTAGCGGGAGCCATACGCAGTATTTT	CASSLLSSGSHTQYF
TRBV5-1	few	TRBJ2-5	-	TGCGCCAGCAGCTTGGCCGGGGCAGAGACCCAGTACTTC	CASSLAGAETQYF
TRBV2	many	TRBJ2-7	TRBD1	TGTGCCAGCAGTCAGACAGGGGCCGAGCAGTACTTC	CASSQTGAEQYF
TRBV6-2/TRBV6-3	-	TRBJ2-1	-	TGTGCCAGCATGACCCCCATCGCCTACAATGAGCAGTTCTTC	CASMTPIAYNEQFF
TRBV11-2	-	TRBJ2-6	-	TGTGCCAGCAGCACGCCCAGAGGGCTGACGGGGGCCAACGTCCTGACTTTC	CASSTPRGLTGANVLTF
TRBV29-1	-	TRBJ1-1	TRBD1	TGTAGCGTTGACGGGACAGAGAACACTGAAGCTTTCTTT	CSVDGTENTEAFF
TRBV5-5	few	TRBJ1-6	-	TGTGCCAGCGGCTCCGGGACGAGCTTCATGACACCCCTCCACTTT	CASGSGTSFMTPLHF
TRBV6-6	-	TRBJ1-5	-	TGTGCCGGCAGGGCGTTCGGGAGGGATCAGCCCCAGCATTTT	CAGRAFGRDQPQHF
TRBV12-3/TRBV12-4	medium-sized	TRBJ2-5	-	TGTGCCAGCAGTACCGATAGAGAGACCCAGTACTTC	CASSTDRETQYF
TRBV29-1	-	TRBJ2-7	TRBD1	TGCAGTGTTGAGGACAGGTTGGTCGCCTACGAGCAGTACTTC	CSVEDRLVAYEQYF
TRBV12-3/TRBV12-4	many	TRBJ2-3	-	TGTGCCAGCAGTGAGTGGGCGGTCCGTAGCACAGATACGCAGTATTTT	CASSEWAVRSTDTQYF
TRBV10-3	few	TRBJ2-3	TRBD1	TGTGCCATCGGTGAGTCTGACAGGGAAGTGCAGTATTTT	CAIGESDREVQYF
TRBV6-5	-	TRBJ1-3	TRBD1	TGTGACAGCAGTAGAATGCTCCAGGGGGCTGGAAACACCATATATTTT	CDSSRMLQGAGNTIYF
TRBV11-3	-	TRBJ1-2	-	TGTGCCAGCGGCTTAGCCTGGTTGGGTGGCTACACCTTC	CASGLAWLGGYTF
TRBV11-2	-	TRBJ2-1	TRBD2	TGTGTCAGGAGCCCCCCGAGACTAGCGGCCCATGAGCAGTTCTTC	CVRSPPRLAAHEQFF
TRBV6-5	once	TRBJ2-5	-	TGTGCCAGCAGTTACAAGACAGGTCAAGAGACCCAGTACTTC	CASSYKTGQETQYF
TRBV4-1	once	TRBJ1-3	-	TGCTCCAACAGCCAAGCCAGTTGGGGATCTGGAAACACCATATATTTT	CSNSQASWGSGNTIYF
TRBV29-1	-	TRBJ2-7	TRBD1	TGCAGCGTGGGACAGCCCATCGGCGAAAAGTACTTT	CSVGQPIGEKYF
TRBV12-3/TRBV12-4	-	TRBJ1-5	-	TGTGCCAGCACCCTAGCGGGAGGGGGGGACAATCAGCCCCAGCATTTT	CASTLAGGGDNQPQHF
TRBV6-2/TRBV6-3	-	TRBJ1-6	-	TGTGCCAGCAACGAAGGATACTACAATTCACCCCTCCACTTT	CASNEGYYNSPLHF
TRBV5-1	-	TRBJ2-6	-	TGCGCCAGCAGCAAGGACGATCTCTCTGGAGCCAACGTCGTGACTTTC	CASSKDDLSGANVVTF
TRBV6-1	-	TRBJ2-2	-	TGTGCCAGCGCGAACCGGAACTCGCGCACCGGGGAGCTGTTTTTC	CASANRNSRTGELFF
TRBV7-9	-	TRBJ2-5	TRBD2	TGTGCCAGCAGCTTAGTTGAGGGAGGGGAGACCCAGTACTTC	CASSLVEGGETQYF
TRBV11-2	-	TRBJ2-2	-	TGTACCAGCAGTTCAGGCCAGAACACCGGGGAGCTGCTTTTT	CTSSSGQNTGELLF
TRBV5-4	-	TRBJ1-1	-	TGTGCCTGCAGTCAGGGCGGTGAGGCTGAAGCTTTCTTT	CACSQGGEAEAFF
TRBV2	-	TRBJ2-3	-	TGTGCCAGCAGAGACCCCGCCAGCATAGATACGCAGTATTTT	CASRDPASIDTQYF
TRBV4-3	-	TRBJ1-5	-	TGCGCTAGCAGCCAATGTTGGCGGATAAGCAATCAGCCCCAGCATTTT	CASSQCWRISNQPQHF
TRBV10-3	many	TRBJ2-1	-	TGTGCCATCAGTGATACACAGAGCTCCTACAATGAGCAGTTCTTC	CAISDTQSSYNEQFF
TRBV6-2/TRBV6-3	-	TRBJ1-5	-	TGTGCTAGCAGACTTGACAGTGGGAATCAGCCCCAGCATTTT	CASRLDSGNQPQHF
TRBV20-1	many	TRBJ2-7	TRBD2	TGCAGTGCTCAGCGGGAGGGACGCTACGAGCAGTACTTC	CSAQREGRYEQYF
TRBV6-5	once	TRBJ2-3	-	TGTGCCAGAACCGGAGTATGGGATGATACGCAGTATTTT	CARTGVWDDTQYF